The clone carrying this TCR beta chain has just a few counts. The antigen is undetermined. The V gene's germline CDR1 is SGHAT and CDR2 FQNNGV. Trimming cost V 6 bases and J 2 bases; bases outside gene matches: 6. CDR3 length: 14 amino acids. Using its own MiXCR run on the 5' RACE reads, TCRdb lists one record per CDR3 protein. The profile shows about 390,000 distinct CDR3 sequences, 16% of them singletons. The entry originates in a study of T-cell memory formation after mild COVID-19. Broader study findings: Nothing showed for sure that second-wave clones peaking on day 37 were SARS-CoV-2 specific. Pre-infection memory already had some responding clones, implying cross-reactive memory joined. Clones contracting day 15 to 85 were balanced CD4/CD8; later expanders leaned CD4+.

This clonotype was sampled from a man between 18 and 35 years old who had mild COVID-19 (a few samples of this study predate the infection). Cell type and time point are not known. What was sequenced was PBMCs or a T cell subset sorted from them (not recorded which). The chain recombines TRBV11-2 with TRBJ1-2; 7 bases match TRBD1. This CDR3 reads CASSSIRGNYGYTF. The CDR3 DNA is TGTGCCAGCAGTTCTATCAGGGGGAACTATGGCTACACCTTC.